One sample yielded the 9 T cell receptor beta chains listed below, sequenced in a study of CD8+CD57+ T cells in acquired aplastic anemia. It was genomic DNA that served as the template for profiling TCR beta VDJ and CDR3. A single record per CDR3 protein comes from TCRdb applying MiXCR to the reads. This table has 40,000 to 45,000 distinct CDR3 sequences, roughly 65% appearing once. Sequenced: sorted CD4+, CD8+, or CD8+CD57+ T cells (not recorded which) from PBMCs. Receptor source: a human donor in good health, serving as a control.

The table lists this clonotype with a few counts. This sequence joins TRBV15 and TRBJ2-1, with D possibly TRBD2 on 5 matching bases. This CDR3 has 14 amino acids. Trimming removed 0 bases at V and 8 bases at J, with 11 bases between. The germline CDR1 and CDR2 sequences are LNHNV and YYDKDF (reference sequence). The CDR3, as DNA: TGTGCCACCAGCAGAGATCGCGGGCGCGATGAGCAGTTCTTC. As protein: CATSRDRGRDEQFF.

This chain uses TRBV15 with TRBJ2-5; the match to TRBD2 covers 7 bases. Germline values: CDR1 LNHNV, CDR2 YYDKDF (reference sequence). The V gene end was trimmed by 0 bases and the J gene end by 2 bases; junction bases not matched to a gene: 3. The CDR3 contains 15 residues. CDR3 sequence (DNA): TGTGCCACCAGCAGAGAGGGGGGGAAGCAAGAGACCCAGTACTTC. It yields the protein CATSREGGKQETQYF. The full variable domain, completed using reference TRBV15 and TRBJ2-5, is DAMVIQNPRYQVTQFGKPVTLSCSQTLNHNVMYWYQQKSSQAPKLLFHYYDKDFNNEADTPDNFQSRRPNTSFCFLDIRSPGLGDTAMYLCATSREGGKQETQYFGPGTRLLVL.

The CDR3 sequence: CASRPTSGSRNEQFF. Here the CDR3 DNA reads TGTGCCAGCAGACCGACTAGCGGGAGTCGCAATGAGCAGTTCTTC. The chain combines TRBV11-2 with TRBJ2-1, with 12 bases identical to TRBD2. After removal of 6 bases from V and 6 bases from J, the junction contained 6 bases not matched to a gene. Germline CDR1 reads SGHAT; CDR2 reads FQNNGV. This CDR3 is built from 15 residues.

Within the sample, this clonotype is medium-sized. The chain links TRBV6-5 to TRBJ2-2, with 11 positions matching TRBD2. The CDR3 sequence is 17 residues long. Germline V lookup: CDR1 MNHEY, CDR2 SVGAGI. The V segment lost 0 bases and the J segment 7 bases; nucleotides outside the gene matches: 7. The CDR3, as DNA: TGTGCCAGCAGTTACTCGATTAGCGGGGGGGCGGACGGGGAGCTGTTTTTT. As protein: CASSYSISGGADGELFF.

This clonotype appeared many times. The V and J genes are TRBV18 and TRBJ2-7, with 7 bases lining up with TRBD1. V shed 1 base and J 4 bases; nucleotides not matched to a gene: 7. CDR1 is KGHSH, CDR2 LQKENI, per germline. This CDR3 is built from 15 residues. CDR3 protein: CASSPQAQGVYEQYF. The CDR3 coding sequence is TGTGCCAGCTCACCACAAGCTCAGGGGGTATACGAGCAGTACTTC.

The chain couples TRBV24-1 to TRBJ1-5; D is unclear. CDR1 KGHDR and CDR2 SFDVKD come from the germline V gene. The CDR3 length is 14 residues. V was pared by 6 bases and J by 0 bases, with 8 bases between. The CDR3: CATSLRNSNQPQHF. The CDR3 bases are TGTGCCACCAGTTTAAGGAATAGCAATCAGCCCCAGCATTTT.

The gene calls are TRBV29-1 and TRBJ1-1; D not resolved. The CDR3 spans 10 residues. Germline V CDR1 and CDR2: SQVTM, ANQGSEA. Trimming cost V 5 bases and J 3 bases, with 4 bases left between them. The CDR3 here is CSVRDTEAFF. In DNA, the CDR3 is TGCAGCGTTAGAGACACTGAAGCTTTCTTT.

On this clonotype: The junction departs from the called germline gene at one end, perhaps through a read error. CDR3 in amino acids: CASSEWEGGNEQFF. The CDR3 bases are TGTGCCAGTAGTGAGTGGGAGGGCGGAAATGAGCAGTTCTTC. J is TRBJ2-1 and V is TRBV25-1; 7 positions match TRBD2. Germline V CDR1 and CDR2: MGHDK, SYGVNS. This CDR3 region has 14 residues.

This clonotype was detected ten times or more. The chain is built from TRBV6-4 and TRBJ2-1; D is unresolved. The CDR3 is made up of 13 amino acids. Between the trimmed V and J ends, which lost 0 bases and 12 bases, there was a span of 12 bases. Germline V gene lookup returns CDR1 MRHNA and CDR2 SNTAGT. The CDR3 region is CASSDSERNTQFF. For the CDR3, the DNA is TGTGCCAGCAGTGACTCGGAACGGAACACGCAGTTCTTC.